These T cell receptor beta chains were read from a single sample in a study of monozygotic twins with inflammatory bowel disease. Using the 5' RACE reads, TCRdb records one entry per CDR3 protein without DNA. The sample data list about 43,000 distinct CDR3 sequences. Sequencing used blood. The receptors here all came from a human donor with ulcerative colitis or Crohn's disease, or a healthy co-twin of an affected twin (not recorded which). Each CDR3 is given with its conserved first and last residue.

CDR3 length	V gene	J gene	CDR3 protein
12	TRBV20-1	TRBJ2-2	CSASQLTGELFF
14	TRBV10-3	TRBJ2-7	CATLVSGRGDEQYF
13	TRBV2	TRBJ2-5	CATKRFVQETQYF
14	TRBV7-3	TRBJ2-1	CASSLGTEYNEQFF
13	TRBV7-2	TRBJ1-3	CASSISWGNTIYF
15	TRBV5-1	TRBJ1-1	CASSLAIFQDTEAFF
12	TRBV7-2	TRBJ2-5	CASSLFRETQYF
14	TRBV5-4	TRBJ2-3	CASSSDPGSDTQYF
15	TRBV4-1	TRBJ2-2	CASSQGLGGPGELFF
16	TRBV9	TRBJ2-7	CASSVEGQGSSYEQYF
13	TRBV11-2	TRBJ2-7	CASSLSSYYEQYF
16	TRBV5-6	TRBJ2-7	CASSLGDRLAGVEQYF
14	TRBV29-1	TRBJ1-1	CSGGQGARGPEAFF
13	TRBV30	TRBJ1-5	CAWSSLGVQPQHF
13	TRBV18	TRBJ1-1	CASSSNGDTEAFF
11	TRBV29-1	TRBJ2-7	CSAATHYEQYF
12	TRBV20-1	TRBJ1-2	CSASDRDYGYTF
15	TRBV25-1	TRBJ1-6	CASSEAGYPNSPLHF
14	TRBV6-6	TRBJ1-1	CASSPLQSNTEAFF
15	TRBV18	TRBJ2-3	CASSRAGTGSDTQYF
13	TRBV6-5	TRBJ1-1	CASILPSSTEAFF
13	TRBV5-1	TRBJ2-1	CASSSLQGNEQFF
12	TRBV20-1	TRBJ1-4	CSAPTVGEKLFF
14	TRBV4-3	TRBJ2-2	CASSLQVNTGELFF
14	TRBV4-1	TRBJ1-1	CASSQDTGNTEAFF
16	TRBV5-4	TRBJ2-7	CASSLRGSRQGYEQYF
14	TRBV7-6	TRBJ2-7	CASSLPGLAREQYF
13	TRBV10-3	TRBJ2-5	CAISGGRWETQYF